Below are 31 T cell receptor beta chains sequenced from a single sample in a study of shared clonotypes between healthy human individuals. Here immunoSEQ multiplex PCR was the method, and the copy in TCRdb shows in-frame clones only, minus some. The table includes millions of clones, around 96% detected once. CD45RO-negative, CCR7-positively selected cells formed the naive CD8 fraction, excluding terminally differentiated effector memory CD45RA+ cells. Sequenced sample: naive CD8+ T cells sorted from blood. These receptors originate from a man younger than 35 in good health.

The chain employs TRBV30 and TRBJ1-6; D is ambiguous. This CDR3 spans 15 amino acids. Germline CDR1 and CDR2: GTSNPN and SVGIG (reference sequence). Between the trimmed V and J ends, which lost 3 bases and 2 bases, there was a span of 11 bases. The CDR3 bases are TGTGCCTGGAGGTCACCTTACCCCTATAATTCACCCCTCCACTTT. Its translation is CAWRSPYPYNSPLHF.

Of note for this clone: The sample has other DNA sequences that encode this CDR3 too. The chain recombines TRBV7-2 with TRBJ2-7; 9 bases line up with TRBD1. CDR1 and CDR2 (germline): SGHTA, FQGNSA. The CDR3 extends over 14 amino acids. Losses at the gene ends were 3 bases for V and 4 bases for J; bases not matched to a gene: 4. The CDR3, as DNA: TGTGCCAGCAGCTTCCTGGGACAGGGTTACGAGCAGTACTTC. Protein sequence: CASSFLGQGYEQYF.

The V gene is TRBV11-2, the J gene TRBJ1-1; D unresolved. Germline CDR1 is SGHAT and CDR2 is FQNNGV. The CDR3 has 13 residues. Between the trimmed V and J ends, which lost 5 bases and 1 base, there was a span of 8 bases. The CDR3 nucleotides read TGTGCCAGCAGCCACGCAGAGAACACTGAAGCTTTCTTT. This sequence encodes CASSHAENTEAFF.

The chain couples TRBV4-1 to TRBJ1-4; 9 bases map to TRBD1. Germline lookup yields CDR1 MGHRA and CDR2 YSYEKL. The V segment lost 0 bases and the J segment 7 bases; nucleotides outside the gene matches: 0. The CDR3 consists of 14 residues. CDR3 loop: CASSQETGGEKLFF. DNA of the CDR3: TGCGCCAGCAGCCAAGAGACAGGGGGTGAAAAACTGTTTTTT.

This chain links TRBV7-8 with TRBJ2-5, with 7 bases matching TRBD1. The CDR3 extends over 16 amino acids. CDR1 and CDR2 from the germline V gene are SGHVS and FQNEAQ. V was pared by 5 bases and J by 1 base, with 10 bases of the junction left unmatched. In nucleotides, the CDR3 is TGTGCCAGCAGCCCCCGGGACAGAGCAGTCCAAGAGACCCAGTACTTC. Translation: CASSPRDRAVQETQYF.

This chain uses TRBV7-9 with TRBJ1-1; D is unclear. Trimming removed 1 base from V and 1 base from J, with 13 bases in between. The CDR3 is 16 amino acids. The germline V gene has CDR1 SEHNR and CDR2 FQNEAQ (reference sequence). CDR3 coding DNA: TGTGCCAGCAGCTTAGGTCCGGAGGGAGGGAACACTGAAGCTTTCTTT. Its translation: CASSLGPEGGNTEAFF. The whole variable domain, filled in from reference TRBV7-9 and TRBJ1-1, reads DTGVSQNPRHKITKRGQNVTFRCDPISEHNRLYWYRQTLGQGPEFLTYFQNEAQLEKSRLLSDRFSAERPKGSFSTLEIQRTEQGDSAMYLCASSLGPEGGNTEAFFGQGTRLTVV.

The sample holds one count of this clone. This chain connects TRBV6-1 to TRBJ2-7, with a tentative D call TRBD2 (5 bases). Per the germline V gene, CDR1 is MNHNS and CDR2 is SASEGT. The CDR3 has 15 amino acids. Trimming shortened V by 6 bases and J by 3 bases, and 18 bases separated the two germline ends. CDR3 sequence (DNA): TGTGCCAGCAGAGACCTCCCCAACGGGGACTACGAGCAGTACTTC. Residues: CASRDLPNGDYEQYF.

This rearrangement joins TRBV23-1 to TRBJ1-5, with D possibly matching TRBD1 (5 bases). TRBV23-1 is identified as an open reading frame with a role that is uncertain. Trimming pared 3 bases from V and 2 bases from J, leaving 8 bases between. The CDR3 contains 14 residues. The chain's CDR3 is CASSHRVGNQPQHF. The CDR3 bases are TGCGCCAGCAGTCACAGGGTGGGCAATCAGCCCCAGCATTTT.

The rearrangement uses TRBV13 and TRBJ2-3, with 12 bases aligning to TRBD2. CDR3 length equals 16 residues. Germline CDR1 and CDR2: PRHDT and FYEKMQ (reference sequence). V lost 4 bases, J lost 6 bases, and 8 bases stayed unmatched. In nucleotides, the CDR3 is TGTGCCAGCAGCTCGACTAGCGGGAGTGGGGCCGATACGCAGTATTTT. It yields the protein CASSSTSGSGADTQYF. The variable domain in full, with the rest retrieved from reference TRBV13 and TRBJ2-3, is AAGVIQSPRHLIKEKRETATLKCYPIPRHDTVYWYQQGPGQDPQFLISFYEKMQSDKGSIPDRFSAQQFSDYHSELNMSSLELGDSALYFCASSSTSGSGADTQYFGPGTRLTVL.

The rearrangement joins TRBV27 to TRBJ2-4, with 10 bases fitting TRBD1. Trimming removed 4 bases from V and 0 bases from J; junction bases left unmatched: 6. CDR1 and CDR2 from the germline V gene are MNHEY and SMNVEV (reference sequence). The CDR3 is made up of 17 amino acids. CDR3 nucleotide sequence: TGTGCCAGCAGTTCCGGGACAGGGGTGAAAGCCAAAAACATTCAGTACTTC. It is translated as CASSSGTGVKAKNIQYF.

A few counts support this clone. The V and J genes are TRBV7-2 and TRBJ1-5; D may be TRBD1 (5 bases). This CDR3 has 16 amino acids. Trimming cost V 0 bases and J 3 bases, with 12 bases left between them. Germline lookup yields CDR1 SGHTA and CDR2 FQGNSA. Here the CDR3 DNA reads TGTGCCAGCAGCTTAGCAGGCAGGGAGATCAATCAGCCCCAGCATTTT. It yields the protein CASSLAGREINQPQHF.

The table lists this clone with a count of one. This chain links TRBV12-5 with TRBJ2-7, with D unresolved. V dropped 1 base and J dropped 6 bases, with 7 bases sitting between them. The CDR3 is 12 residues long. CDR1 and CDR2 (germline): LGHNT, FRNRAP. The CDR3: CASGLGAVEQYF. Written as DNA, the CDR3 is TGTGCTAGTGGTTTGGGGGCAGTCGAGCAGTACTTC.

This sequence joins TRBV6-5 and TRBJ2-7, with 7 bases matching TRBD2. Germline CDR1 reads MNHEY; CDR2 reads SVGAGI. Losses at the gene ends were 2 bases for V and 2 bases for J; bases not matched to a gene: 3. The CDR3 contains 14 residues. The CDR3 spells CASSYIGTTYEQYF. The CDR3 DNA is TGTGCCAGCAGTTACATCGGGACTACCTACGAGCAGTACTTC.

This chain links TRBV4-1 with TRBJ1-1; weak D call: TRBD1 (6 bases). Per the germline V gene, CDR1 is MGHRA and CDR2 is YSYEKL. With 4 bases removed from V and 1 base from J, the gap between germline ends came to 16 bases. There are 16 residues in the CDR3. CDR3 sequence (DNA): TGCGCCAGCAGCCCGGAGGAGGGGGAGGGGAACACTGAAGCTTTCTTT. This translates into CASSPEEGEGNTEAFF.

The chain carries TRBV7-8 and TRBJ1-2; the D gene is possibly TRBD1 (6 bases). V was trimmed by 1 base and J by 0 bases, leaving 18 bases between them. The CDR3 has 18 amino acids. From germline, CDR1 is SGHVS and CDR2 FQNEAQ. CDR3 residues: CASSLVGGTPPTNYGYTF. The CDR3 bases are TGTGCCAGCAGCTTAGTGGGGGGCACCCCACCAACTAACTATGGCTACACCTTC.

This clone showed up just once. The chain combines TRBV12-5 with TRBJ2-2; 11 bases map to TRBD2. Germline V gene data show CDR1 as LGHNT and CDR2 as FRNRAP. The CDR3 is made up of 16 amino acids. After removal of 5 bases from V and 2 bases from J, the junction contained 4 bases not matched to a gene. CDR3 sequence reads: CASGLGLAVNTGELFF. CDR3 DNA sequence: TGTGCTAGTGGTCTGGGACTAGCGGTAAACACCGGGGAGCTGTTTTTT.

V usage is TRBV25-1 and J usage is TRBJ2-7, with TRBD1 matching over 8 bases. Unmatched junction bases numbered 9, after V lost 4 bases and J lost 7 bases. Looked up from germline, CDR1 is MGHDK and CDR2 is SYGVNS. The CDR3 is 14 residues long. The CDR3 nucleotides read TGTGCCAGCAGTGGGGGACAGGTCCCTCGGGAGCAGTACTTC. Protein sequence: CASSGGQVPREQYF.

Worth noting for this clone: This sample also contains other DNA sequences that code for the same CDR3. V usage is TRBV7-9 and J usage is TRBJ2-7; D is ambiguous. Trimming removed 3 bases at V and 2 bases at J, with 11 bases between. CDR1 SEHNR and CDR2 FQNEAQ come from the germline V gene (reference sequence). The CDR3 covers 14 residues. CDR3 in amino acids: CASSFSGPTYEQYF. In DNA form, the CDR3 reads TGTGCCAGCAGCTTCTCCGGGCCAACCTACGAGCAGTACTTC.

The chain recombines TRBV30 with TRBJ2-7; 8 nucleotides match TRBD1. In germline, CDR1 is GTSNPN, CDR2 SVGIG (reference sequence). V lost 0 bases, J lost 7 bases, and 11 bases stayed unmatched. There are 15 residues in the CDR3. CDR3 residues: CAWSVLTGGWGEQYF. The CDR3 nucleotides are TGTGCCTGGAGTGTACTTACAGGGGGATGGGGGGAGCAGTACTTC. Drawing the rest from reference TRBV30 and TRBJ2-7, the complete variable domain is SQTIHQWPATLVQPVGSPLSLECTVEGTSNPNLYWYRQAAGRGLQLLFYSVGIGQISSEVPQNLSASRPQDRQFILSSKKLLLSDSGFYLCAWSVLTGGWGEQYFGPGTRLTVT.

The sample holds a few counts of this clone. The V gene is TRBV7-9, the J gene TRBJ1-6, with 7 bases lining up with TRBD1. The CDR3 has 14 residues. V shed 7 bases and J 5 bases; nucleotides not matched to a gene: 5. Germline loops: CDR1 SEHNR, CDR2 FQNEAQ (reference sequence). CDR3 DNA: TGTGCCAGCACCCGGGACAGCGATAATTCACCCCTCCACTTT. Protein: CASTRDSDNSPLHF.

The rearrangement links TRBV5-1 to TRBJ2-7; D is undetermined. Between the trimmed V and J ends, which lost 3 bases and 6 bases, there was a span of 16 bases. Germline V gene data show CDR1 as SGHRS and CDR2 as YFSETQ. This CDR3 is 14 amino acids long. The CDR3 protein is CASSSGFPPLEQYF. The CDR3, as DNA: TGCGCCAGCAGCTCCGGGTTTCCCCCACTCGAGCAGTACTTC.

The chain is built from TRBV10-2 and TRBJ2-5; TRBD1 aligns across 8 bases. Per germline, CDR1 WSHSY and CDR2 SAAADI. Losses at the gene ends were 4 bases for V and 4 bases for J; bases not matched to a gene: 2. This CDR3 region has 13 residues. In nucleotides, the CDR3 is TGCGCCAGCAGTGTCGACAGGGGAGAGACCCAGTACTTC. Its translation: CASSVDRGETQYF.

The chain combines TRBV7-9 with TRBJ2-1; TRBD1 aligns across 9 bases. Germline values: CDR1 SEHNR, CDR2 FQNEAQ (reference sequence). V was clipped by 4 bases and J by 3 bases; unmatched bases: 7. The CDR3 sequence is 16 residues long. This CDR3 is CASSSSRDRDYNEQFF. CDR3 nucleotides: TGTGCCAGCAGCTCCTCGCGGGACAGGGACTACAATGAGCAGTTCTTC.

The sample holds a few counts of this clone. DNA for the CDR3: TGTGCCAGCAGTGAGGCGGTCTCGGCCGGGGAGCTGTTTTTT. Its protein is CASSEAVSAGELFF. The genes are TRBV2 and TRBJ2-2; D is undetermined. Trimming pared 3 bases from V and 6 bases from J, leaving 11 bases between. Looked up from germline, CDR1 is SNHLY and CDR2 is FYNNEI. The CDR3 is made up of 14 amino acids.

CDR3 in amino acids: CASSLSSWTDPFNEQFF. In DNA form, the CDR3 reads TGTGCCAGCAGCTTGTCCAGCTGGACCGACCCTTTCAATGAGCAGTTCTTC. V is TRBV11-2 and J is TRBJ2-1; D uncertain. From germline, CDR1 is SGHAT and CDR2 FQNNGV. The V end was cut by 3 bases, the J end by 6 bases, with 21 bases between. CDR3 size: 17 residues.

The chain couples TRBV27 to TRBJ1-2; D is unresolved. CDR3 length equals 13 residues. Germline CDR1 MNHEY, CDR2 SMNVEV (reference sequence). Trimming took 6 bases from V and 5 from J, leaving 13 bases between them. CDR3 nucleotides: TGTGCCAGCAGCATTCATGACGGATATGGCTACACCTTC. This sequence encodes CASSIHDGYGYTF.

This clone was counted a single time. Additional DNA sequences in this sample encode the identical CDR3. J is TRBJ2-5 and V is TRBV9; D is possibly TRBD2 (5 bases). Between the trimmed V and J ends, which lost 3 bases and 3 bases, there was a span of 6 bases. The V gene's germline CDR1 is SGDLS and CDR2 YYNGEE. The CDR3 contains 12 residues. CDR3 residues: CASSGREETQYF. The CDR3 region has the DNA TGTGCCAGCAGCGGGCGGGAAGAGACCCAGTACTTC.

The chain is built from TRBV30 and TRBJ2-1; D unresolved. Germline CDR1 and CDR2: GTSNPN and SVGIG (reference sequence). Trimming cost V 3 bases and J 2 bases, with 8 bases left between them. The CDR3 runs 13 residues. The CDR3 spells CAWSQPPYNEQFF. In DNA, the CDR3 is TGTGCCTGGAGCCAGCCCCCCTACAATGAGCAGTTCTTC.

This chain uses TRBV6-1 with TRBJ2-5; D remains unclear. The CDR3 totals 16 residues. The V gene's germline CDR1 is MNHNS and CDR2 SASEGT. V lost 1 base, J lost 0 bases, and 12 bases lay in between. The CDR3 loop reads CASSEDVAMYQETQYF. As DNA, the CDR3 is TGTGCCAGCAGTGAAGACGTGGCTATGTACCAAGAGACCCAGTACTTC.

The genes are TRBV7-3 and TRBJ2-3; D is unresolved. From germline, CDR1 is SGHTA and CDR2 FQGTGA. With 5 bases removed from V and 1 base from J, the gap between germline ends came to 13 bases. This CDR3 is built from 15 residues. CDR3 in DNA: TGTGCCAGCAGCCCCTATGCTAGAGGCACAGATACGCAGTATTTT. Its translation is CASSPYARGTDTQYF.

To note about this clone: This clone may be a read error of a much larger clone one base away. The same CDR3 also results from other DNA sequences found in this sample. J is TRBJ1-1 and V is TRBV11-3, with D unresolved. V gave up 1 base and J gave up 0 bases, with 3 bases separating them. The CDR3 sequence is 13 residues long. The germline CDR1 and CDR2 sequences are SGHNT and YENEEA. The CDR3 loop is CASSLGVNTEAFF. CDR3 coding DNA: TGTGCCAGCAGCTTAGGGGTGAACACTGAAGCTTTCTTT.